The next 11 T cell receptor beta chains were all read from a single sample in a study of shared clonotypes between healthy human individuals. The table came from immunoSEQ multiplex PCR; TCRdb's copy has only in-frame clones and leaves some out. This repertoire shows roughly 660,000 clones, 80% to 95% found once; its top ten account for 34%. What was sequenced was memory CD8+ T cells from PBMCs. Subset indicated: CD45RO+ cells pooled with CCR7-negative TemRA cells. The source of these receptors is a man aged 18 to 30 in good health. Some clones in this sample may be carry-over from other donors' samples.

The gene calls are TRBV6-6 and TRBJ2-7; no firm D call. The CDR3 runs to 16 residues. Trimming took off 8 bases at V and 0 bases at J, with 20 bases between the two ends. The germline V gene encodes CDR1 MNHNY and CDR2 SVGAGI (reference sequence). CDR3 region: CASLLGPESNSYEQYF. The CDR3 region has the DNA TGTGCCAGCCTCCTTGGTCCGGAATCGAACTCCTACGAGCAGTACTTC.

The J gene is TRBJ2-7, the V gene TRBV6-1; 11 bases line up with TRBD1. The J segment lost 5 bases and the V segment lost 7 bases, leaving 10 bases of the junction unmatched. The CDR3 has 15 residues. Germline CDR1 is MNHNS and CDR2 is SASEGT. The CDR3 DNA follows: TGTGCCAGCAAGCGTTCCGGGACAGGGGGGGACGAGCAGTACTTC. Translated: CASKRSGTGGDEQYF.

CDR3 amino acids: CASSGNGGQTEAFF. The CDR3 DNA follows: TGTGCCAGCAGCGGCAACGGGGGGCAGACTGAAGCTTTCTTT. This rearrangement joins TRBV9 to TRBJ1-1; weak D call: TRBD1 (6 bases). The CDR3 runs 14 residues. The germline CDR1 and CDR2 sequences are SGDLS and YYNGEE. V was shortened by 3 bases and J by 5 bases, with 14 bases between the two germline ends. Combining the CDR3 with reference TRBV9 and TRBJ1-1 gives the whole variable domain DSGVTQTPKHLITATGQRVTLRCSPRSGDLSVYWYQQSLDQGLQFLIQYYNGEERAKGNILERFSAQQFPDLHSELNLSSLELGDSALYFCASSGNGGQTEAFFGQGTRLTVV.

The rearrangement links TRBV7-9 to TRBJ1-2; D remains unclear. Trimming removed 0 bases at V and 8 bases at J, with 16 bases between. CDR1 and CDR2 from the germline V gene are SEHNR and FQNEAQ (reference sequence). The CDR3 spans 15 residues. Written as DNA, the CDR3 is TGTGCCAGCAGCTTAGCGGGCGGGCCCCATCAAGGCTACACCTTC. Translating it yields CASSLAGGPHQGYTF.

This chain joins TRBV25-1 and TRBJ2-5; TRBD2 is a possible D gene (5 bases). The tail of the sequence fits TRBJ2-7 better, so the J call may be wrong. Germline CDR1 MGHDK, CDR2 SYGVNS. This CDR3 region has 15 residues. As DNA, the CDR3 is TGTGCCAGCAGTGAATCAGCGGATCCAACCTACGAGCAGTACTTC. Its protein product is CASSESADPTYEQYF.

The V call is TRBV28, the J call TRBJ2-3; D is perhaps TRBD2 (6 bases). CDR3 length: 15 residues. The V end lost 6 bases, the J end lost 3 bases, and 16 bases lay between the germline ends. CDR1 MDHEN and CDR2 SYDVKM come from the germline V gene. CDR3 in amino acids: CASRAREYVTDTQYF. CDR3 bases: TGTGCCAGCAGGGCCCGGGAGTACGTTACAGATACGCAGTATTTT.

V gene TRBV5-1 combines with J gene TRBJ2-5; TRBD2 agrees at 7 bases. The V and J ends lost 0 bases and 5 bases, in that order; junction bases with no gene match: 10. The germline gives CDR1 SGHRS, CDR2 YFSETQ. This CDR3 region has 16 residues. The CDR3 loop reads CASSLALREIWETQYF. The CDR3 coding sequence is TGCGCCAGCAGCTTGGCCTTGCGGGAGATCTGGGAGACCCAGTACTTC.

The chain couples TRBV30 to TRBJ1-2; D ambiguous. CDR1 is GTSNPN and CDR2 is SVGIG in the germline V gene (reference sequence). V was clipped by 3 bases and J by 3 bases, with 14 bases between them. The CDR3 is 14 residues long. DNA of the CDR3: TGTGCCTGGAGCCCGGGCGGGGAGTACTATGGCTACACCTTC. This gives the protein CAWSPGGEYYGYTF.

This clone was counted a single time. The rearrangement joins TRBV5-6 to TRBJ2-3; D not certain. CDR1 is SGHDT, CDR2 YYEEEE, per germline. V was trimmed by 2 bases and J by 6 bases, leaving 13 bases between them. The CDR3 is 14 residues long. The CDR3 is CASSLKSGPDTQYF. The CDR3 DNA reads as TGTGCCAGCAGCTTAAAGTCCGGGCCGGATACGCAGTATTTT. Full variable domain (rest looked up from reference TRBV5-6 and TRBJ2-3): DAGVTQSPTHLIKTRGQQVTLRCSPKSGHDTVSWYQQALGQGPQFIFQYYEEEERQRGNFPDRFSGHQFPNYSSELNVNALLLGDSALYLCASSLKSGPDTQYFGPGTRLTVL.

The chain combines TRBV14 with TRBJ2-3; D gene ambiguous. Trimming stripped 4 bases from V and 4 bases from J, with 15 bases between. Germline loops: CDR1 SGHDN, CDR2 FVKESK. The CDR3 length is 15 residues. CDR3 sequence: CASSLPRPVSDTQYF. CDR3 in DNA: TGTGCCAGCAGCCTCCCCAGGCCGGTGTCAGATACGCAGTATTTT.

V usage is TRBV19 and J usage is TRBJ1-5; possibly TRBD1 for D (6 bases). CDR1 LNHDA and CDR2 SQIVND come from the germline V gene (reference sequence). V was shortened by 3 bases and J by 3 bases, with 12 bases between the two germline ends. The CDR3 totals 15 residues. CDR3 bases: TGTGCCAGTAGTATTGAGGGGGGACTCAATCAGCCCCAGCATTTT. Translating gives CASSIEGGLNQPQHF.